This T cell receptor (beta chain) was identified in a study of beta chain features in type 1 diabetes. About the study: When patients were set against healthy donors, age, gender and cell yields were similar. Study-wide points: The naive, central memory and Treg TCRB repertoires showed an apparent similarity that was greater among patients than among healthy donors. It was not settled here whether HLA type affects TCRB rearrangement. Individuals with type 1 diabetes displayed fewer insertions and more deletions at VDJ junctions. Shortening of TCRB CDR3s, moderate but significant, appeared in all four CD4+ subsets of Type 1 diabetes patients.

About this clone itself: The antigen is undetermined.

The investigators reverse transcribed all of the isolated RNA, so they sequenced expressed TCRB transcripts. Clones were read by immunoSEQ multiplex PCR, and TCRdb kept only the in-frame ones, dropping some. The sample holds 200,000 to 250,000 clones, roughly 14% seen once. Germline assignment: CDR1 MGHDK and CDR2 SYGVNS. This CDR3 is built from 14 residues. After removal of 5 bases from V and 4 bases from J, the junction contained 7 bases not matched to a gene. The chain links TRBV25-1 to TRBJ2-5, with 7 positions matching TRBD2. The sequence was obtained from a man younger than 45 with type 1 diabetes. Input material: naive CD4+ T cells from blood. CDR3 nucleotides: TGTGCCAGCAGTAGAGAGGGAGGGAGAGAGACCCAGTACTTC. It specifies CASSREGGRETQYF.